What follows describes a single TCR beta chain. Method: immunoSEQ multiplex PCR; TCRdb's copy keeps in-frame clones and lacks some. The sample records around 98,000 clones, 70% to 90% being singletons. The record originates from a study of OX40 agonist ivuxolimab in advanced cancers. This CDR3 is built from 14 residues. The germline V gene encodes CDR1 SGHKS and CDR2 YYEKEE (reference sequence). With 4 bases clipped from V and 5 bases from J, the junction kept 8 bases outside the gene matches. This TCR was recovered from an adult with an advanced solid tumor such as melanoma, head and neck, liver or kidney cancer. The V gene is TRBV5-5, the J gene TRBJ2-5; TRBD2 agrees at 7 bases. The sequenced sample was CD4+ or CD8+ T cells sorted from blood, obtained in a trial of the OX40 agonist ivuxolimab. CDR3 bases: TGTGCCAGCAGCCCCCCGCCGCGGGAGGAGACCCAGTACTTC. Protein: CASSPPPREETQYF. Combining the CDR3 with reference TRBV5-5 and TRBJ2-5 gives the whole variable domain DAGVTQSPTHLIKTRGQQVTLRCSPISGHKSVSWYQQVLGQGPQFIFQYYEKEERGRGNFPDRFSARQFPNYSSELNVNALLLGDSALYLCASSPPPREETQYFGPGTRLLVL.